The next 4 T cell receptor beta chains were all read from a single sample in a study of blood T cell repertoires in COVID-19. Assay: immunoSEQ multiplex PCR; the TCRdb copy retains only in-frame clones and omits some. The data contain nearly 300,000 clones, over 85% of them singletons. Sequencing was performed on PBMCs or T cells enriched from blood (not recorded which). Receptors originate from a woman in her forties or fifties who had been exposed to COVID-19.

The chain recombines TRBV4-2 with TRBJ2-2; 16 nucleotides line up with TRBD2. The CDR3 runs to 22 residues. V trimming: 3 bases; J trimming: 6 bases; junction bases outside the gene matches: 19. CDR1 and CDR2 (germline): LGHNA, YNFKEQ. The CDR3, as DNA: TGTGCCAGCAGCCATCGCTCAAACCCGGGACTAGCGGGGGGGCCGAGACCCGGGGAGCTGTTTTTT. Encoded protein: CASSHRSNPGLAGGPRPGELFF.

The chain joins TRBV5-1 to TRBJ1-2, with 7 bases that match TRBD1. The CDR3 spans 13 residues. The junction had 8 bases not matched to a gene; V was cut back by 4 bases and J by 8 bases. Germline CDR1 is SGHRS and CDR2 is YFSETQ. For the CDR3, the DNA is TGCGCCAGCAGCGATACCAACAGGGGAGGCTACACCTTC. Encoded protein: CASSDTNRGGYTF. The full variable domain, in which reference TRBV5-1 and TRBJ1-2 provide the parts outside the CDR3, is KAGVTQTPRYLIKTRGQQVTLSCSPISGHRSVSWYQQTPGQGLQFLFEYFSETQRNKGNFPGRFSGRQFSNSRSEMNVSTLELGDSALYLCASSDTNRGGYTFGSGTRLTVV.

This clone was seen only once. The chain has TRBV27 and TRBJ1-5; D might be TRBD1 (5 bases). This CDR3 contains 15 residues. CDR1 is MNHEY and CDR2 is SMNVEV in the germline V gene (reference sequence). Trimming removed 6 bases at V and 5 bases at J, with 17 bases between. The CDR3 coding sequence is TGTGCCAGCAGATCCAGACAGATGGAAGATCAGCCCCAGCATTTT. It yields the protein CASRSRQMEDQPQHF.

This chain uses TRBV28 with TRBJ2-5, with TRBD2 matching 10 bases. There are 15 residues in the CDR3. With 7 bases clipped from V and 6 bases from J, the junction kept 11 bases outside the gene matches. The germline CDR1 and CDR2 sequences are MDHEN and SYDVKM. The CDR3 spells CASISGGQFTKTQYF. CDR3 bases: TGTGCCAGCATTAGCGGGGGGCAGTTTACGAAGACCCAGTACTTC.